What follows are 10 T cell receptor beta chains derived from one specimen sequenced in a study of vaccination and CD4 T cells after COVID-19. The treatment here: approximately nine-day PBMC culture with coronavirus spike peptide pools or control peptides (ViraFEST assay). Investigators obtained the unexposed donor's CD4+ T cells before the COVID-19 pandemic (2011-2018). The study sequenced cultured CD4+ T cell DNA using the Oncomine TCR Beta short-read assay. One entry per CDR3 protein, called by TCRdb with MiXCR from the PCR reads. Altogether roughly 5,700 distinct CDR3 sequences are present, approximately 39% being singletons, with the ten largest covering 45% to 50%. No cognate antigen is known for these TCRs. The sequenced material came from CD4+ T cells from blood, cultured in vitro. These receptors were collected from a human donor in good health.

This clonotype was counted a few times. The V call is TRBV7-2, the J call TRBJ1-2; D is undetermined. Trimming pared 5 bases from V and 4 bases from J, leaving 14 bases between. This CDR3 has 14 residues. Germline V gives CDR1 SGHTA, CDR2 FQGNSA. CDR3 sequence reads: CASSMRASLYGYTF. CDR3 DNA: TGTGCCAGCAGCATGAGGGCTTCACTCTATGGCTACACCTTC.

The CDR3 reads CASSSLTEAFF. The DNA for the CDR3 is TGTGCCAGCAGTAGCCTCACTGAAGCTTTCTTT. The chain carries TRBV2 and TRBJ1-1; D is unclear. V was cut by 5 bases and J by 4 bases, with 5 bases left in between. The CDR3 loop spans 11 amino acids. Looked up from germline, CDR1 is SNHLY and CDR2 is FYNNEI. The full variable domain, completed using reference TRBV2 and TRBJ1-1, is EPEVTQTPSHQVTQMGQEVILRCVPISNHLYFYWYRQILGQKVEFLVSFYNNEISEKSEIFDDQFSVERPDGSNFTLKIRSTKLEDSAMYFCASSSLTEAFFGQGTRLTVV.

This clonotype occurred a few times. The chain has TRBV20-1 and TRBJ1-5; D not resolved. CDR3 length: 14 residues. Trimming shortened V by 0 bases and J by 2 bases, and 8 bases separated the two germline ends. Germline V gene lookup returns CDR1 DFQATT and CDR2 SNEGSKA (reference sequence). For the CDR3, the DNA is TGCAGTGCTAGAGATGGGTCCGGCAATCAGCCCCAGCATTTT. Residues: CSARDGSGNQPQHF.

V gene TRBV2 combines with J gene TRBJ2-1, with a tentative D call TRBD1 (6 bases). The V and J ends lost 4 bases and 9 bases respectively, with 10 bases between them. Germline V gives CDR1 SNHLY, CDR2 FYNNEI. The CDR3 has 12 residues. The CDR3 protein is CASSVRGLEQFF. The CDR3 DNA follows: TGTGCCAGCAGTGTCAGGGGCCTTGAGCAGTTCTTC.

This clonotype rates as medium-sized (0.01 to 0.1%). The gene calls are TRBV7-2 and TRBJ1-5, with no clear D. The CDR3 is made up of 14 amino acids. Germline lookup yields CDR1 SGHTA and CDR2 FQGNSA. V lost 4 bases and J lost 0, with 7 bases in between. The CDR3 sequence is CASSSRYSNQPQHF. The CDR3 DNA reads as TGTGCCAGCAGCTCTAGGTATAGCAATCAGCCCCAGCATTTT.

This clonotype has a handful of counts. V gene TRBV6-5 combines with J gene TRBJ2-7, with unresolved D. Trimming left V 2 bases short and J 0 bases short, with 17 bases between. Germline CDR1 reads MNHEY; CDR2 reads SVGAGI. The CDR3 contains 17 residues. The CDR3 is CASSYLDEEWSSYEQYF. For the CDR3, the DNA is TGTGCCAGCAGTTACCTAGATGAGGAGTGGAGCTCCTACGAGCAGTACTTC.

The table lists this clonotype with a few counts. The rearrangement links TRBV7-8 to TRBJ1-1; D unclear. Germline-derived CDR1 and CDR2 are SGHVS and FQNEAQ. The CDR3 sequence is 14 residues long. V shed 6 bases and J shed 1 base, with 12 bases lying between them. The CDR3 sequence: CASRKREPNTEAFF. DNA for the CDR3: TGTGCCAGCAGGAAAAGGGAACCGAACACTGAAGCTTTCTTT.

The CDR3 spells CASSPPGQGAQGELFF. CDR3 nucleotides: TGTGCCAGCAGTCCCCCGGGACAGGGGGCTCAAGGGGAGCTGTTTTTT. The V call is TRBV28, the J call TRBJ2-2, with 12 bases identical to TRBD1. The CDR3 sequence is 16 residues long. Germline loops: CDR1 MDHEN, CDR2 SYDVKM. V was pared by 5 bases and J by 8 bases, with 9 bases of the junction left unmatched.

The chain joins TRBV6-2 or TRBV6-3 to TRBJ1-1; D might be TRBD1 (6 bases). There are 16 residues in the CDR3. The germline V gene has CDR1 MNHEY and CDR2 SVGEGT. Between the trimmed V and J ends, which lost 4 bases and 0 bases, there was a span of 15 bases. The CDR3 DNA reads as TGTGCCAGCAGTTCACCAGGACAGAGGCTGAACACTGAAGCTTTCTTT. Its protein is CASSSPGQRLNTEAFF.

CDR3 coding DNA: TGTGCCAGCAGTGGGGAACAATTATATAATTCACCCCTCCACTTT. Translation: CASSGEQLYNSPLHF. The chain employs TRBV2 and TRBJ1-6; D remains unclear. Germline V gives CDR1 SNHLY, CDR2 FYNNEI. The CDR3 totals 15 residues. With 4 bases removed from V and 4 bases from J, the gap between germline ends came to 11 bases.